This entry is about one T cell receptor beta chain. At least ten counts were recorded for this clonotype. Its antigen specificity is not known. Per-base quality was not reported, and no clone a single base away is much larger than it. TCR beta CDR3 regions were amplified from RNA transcripts for repertoire sequencing. The first round was an RT-PCR using HTBI primers with the Qiagen OneStep RT-PCR kit, and this first round was followed by a second-round multiplex PCR, then size selection and purification. Libraries were sequenced on an Illumina HiSeq2000 using paired-end 100 bp reads. The study's processing was this. SOAPnuke was used for read processing, and reads with adapters, uncalled bases, a mean Phred below 15, or no exact constant-primer or identifier match were discarded. COPE v1.2.5 was used to merge the high-quality paired reads. Each unique nucleotide sequence was treated as a clonotype, and MiTCR v1.1 was used to align the clonotypes to the IMGT TRB V, D and J references. Only V-J combinations with frequency above 0.0001 were analysed, covering 98% to 99.2% of repertoires. For each V-J combination, a TCR clonal expansion and chaos score was defined as F50 clonal expansion divided by the chaos observed in the TCRdist matrix. Welch's t-statistics and random forest were used to reduce the features to approximately 13 V-J combinations, which were then used as input to a naive Bayes classifier. Thyroid-blood repertoire similarity was quantified with the Morisita-Horn index. TCRdb's own reprocessing of the public reads used fastp at Q25 and MiXCR and kept productive beta chains. Entries that share a CDR3 protein sequence are merged under the most common genes and DNA. These V and J calls derive from TCRdb rather than the authors' analysis. The sample yields over a million distinct CDR3 sequences; less than 45% were counted once. The ten largest account for 11% of the sample.

There are 14 amino acids in the CDR3, from cysteine to phenylalanine inclusive. Just CDR3 DNA is preserved here, 42 bases in frame from base 1. Trimming at the junction amounts to 4 bases on V and 4 bases on J, and the germline ends lie 14 bases apart. From the germline V gene, CDR1 is SGHTS and CDR2 is YDEGEE. The data are from a study of Graves' ophthalmopathy and Graves' hyperthyroidism (dated by TCRdb to the late 2010s). As for the study more broadly: A patient counted as having stable hyperthyroidism if there was no progression to ophthalmopathy within 18 months of follow-up. In several hyperthyroidism patients, the T-cell repertoires found in thyroid tissue were compared with those found in blood. The study used signatures of the TCR beta repertoire to tell Graves' ophthalmopathy apart from Graves' hyperthyroidism and to predict which patients would progress to ophthalmopathy. In total, over 130 blood samples were TCR-sequenced: fewer than 50 ophthalmopathy, under 85 hyperthyroidism and about 17 hyperthyroidism-to-ophthalmopathy patients. To explore V-J signatures distinguishing ophthalmopathy from hyperthyroidism, a discovery set of 100 or so patients (roughly 42 ophthalmopathy, some 57 stable hyperthyroidism) was enrolled. Following sample collection, hyperthyroidism patients were given methimazole at a starting dose of 30 mg daily, and ophthalmopathy patients were given high-dose intravenous methylprednisolone. For independent validation, a separate cohort was made up of about 18 hyperthyroidism patients plus 17 patients who later progressed from hyperthyroidism to ophthalmopathy. The full study reports these points: In cross-validation, the 13-signature model distinguished ophthalmopathy from stable hyperthyroidism with 85% to 90% sensitivity and approximately 81% specificity, and in the test set the corresponding values were roughly 80% and 75%. Sample size was not predetermined statistically, and investigators were not blinded to group allocation. Most expanded thyroid clonotypes with frequency above 0.001 were also detected in blood, suggesting blood repertoires may reflect the thyroid immune response. In validation, the model predicted ophthalmopathy progression with about 71% sensitivity and 72.22% specificity; roughly 12 predicted patients were CT-confirmed with GO in a median of approximately six months.

Hyperthyroidism patients were newly diagnosed, with disease duration under 2 months, and aged 18 to 65 years. Patients with other autoimmune diseases, uncontrolled infections, pregnancy or lactation were excluded from the study. Clinical symptoms, serum thyroxine, TRAb, thyroid ultrasound and orbital computed tomography were used for diagnosis. Total RNA was extracted using Trizol reagent, and RNA quality was checked on an Agilent 2100 Bioanalyzer. This chain is built from TRBV5-8 and TRBJ1-2; a tentative D call is TRBD1 (5 bases match). The sample taken for sequencing was peripheral blood or thyroid tissue (not recorded which). This clonotype originated in an adult man with Graves' hyperthyroidism. The CDR3 region reads CASSDGGRGYGYTF. The sequenced DNA: TGTGCCAGCAGCGACGGAGGGAGGGGCTATGGCTACACCTTC.